This TCR beta chain was sequenced in a study of T cells in Graves' hyperthyroidism and ophthalmopathy. Study details: Blood from the periphery was taken at initial diagnosis, before any treatment. Study results and limitations: A model of 13 V-J pairs discriminated ophthalmopathy from stable hyperthyroidism.

In regard to this clonotype: Its target is unknown.

Clinical Activity Scores of at least 3, NOSPECS grades of at least 4 and durations under 3 months characterized ophthalmopathy patients. It was uncontrolled infection, other autoimmune disease, pregnancy or lactation that excluded patients. TCR beta CDR3 region amplification was performed from RNA transcripts. During a first-round RT-PCR of the TCR CDR3, the HTBI primer set was used. MiXCR, applied by TCRdb to the multiplex PCR reads, yields one record per CDR3 protein. Of around 600,000 distinct CDR3 sequences in the sample, about 14% were seen once. The sequencing input was blood. This receptor was obtained from a woman aged 45-60 years with Graves' ophthalmopathy.

CDR3 region: CASRFGDYNSPLHF. The CDR3 DNA sequence: TGTGCCAGCAGGTTCGGGGACTATAATTCACCCCTCCACTTT. This chain links TRBV6-1 with TRBJ1-6; no reliable D call. There are 14 residues in the CDR3. CDR1 is MNHNS, CDR2 SASEGT, per germline. Trimming took off 6 bases at V and 3 bases at J, with 9 bases between the two ends.